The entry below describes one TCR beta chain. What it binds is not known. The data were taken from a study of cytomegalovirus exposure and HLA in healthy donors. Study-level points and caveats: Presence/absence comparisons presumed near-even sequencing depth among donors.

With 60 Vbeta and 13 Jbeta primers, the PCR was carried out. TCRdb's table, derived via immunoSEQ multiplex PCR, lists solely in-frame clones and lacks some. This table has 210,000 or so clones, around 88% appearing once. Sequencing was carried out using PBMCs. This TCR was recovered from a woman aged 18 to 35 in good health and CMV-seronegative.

This CDR3 is CASSQDRGGRKNTEAFF. The CDR3 DNA sequence: TGCGCCAGCAGCCAAGATAGGGGGGGCCGAAAGAACACTGAAGCTTTCTTT. The V and J genes are TRBV4-3 and TRBJ1-1, with TRBD1 as a possible D gene (6 bases). The CDR3 consists of 17 residues. V lost 0 bases, J lost 1 base, and 15 bases lay in between. Per germline, CDR1 LGHNA and CDR2 YSLEER.